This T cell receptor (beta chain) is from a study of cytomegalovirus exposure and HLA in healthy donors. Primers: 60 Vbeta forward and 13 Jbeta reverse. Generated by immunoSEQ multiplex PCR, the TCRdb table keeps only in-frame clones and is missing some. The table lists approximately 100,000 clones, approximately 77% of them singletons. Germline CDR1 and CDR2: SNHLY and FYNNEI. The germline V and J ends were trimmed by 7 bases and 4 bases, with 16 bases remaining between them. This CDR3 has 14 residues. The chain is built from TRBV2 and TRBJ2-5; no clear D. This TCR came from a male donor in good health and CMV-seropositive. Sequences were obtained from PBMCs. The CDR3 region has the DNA TGTGCCAGCACTCTCCAGAGGTCGTCAGAGACCCAGTACTTC. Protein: CASTLQRSSETQYF.